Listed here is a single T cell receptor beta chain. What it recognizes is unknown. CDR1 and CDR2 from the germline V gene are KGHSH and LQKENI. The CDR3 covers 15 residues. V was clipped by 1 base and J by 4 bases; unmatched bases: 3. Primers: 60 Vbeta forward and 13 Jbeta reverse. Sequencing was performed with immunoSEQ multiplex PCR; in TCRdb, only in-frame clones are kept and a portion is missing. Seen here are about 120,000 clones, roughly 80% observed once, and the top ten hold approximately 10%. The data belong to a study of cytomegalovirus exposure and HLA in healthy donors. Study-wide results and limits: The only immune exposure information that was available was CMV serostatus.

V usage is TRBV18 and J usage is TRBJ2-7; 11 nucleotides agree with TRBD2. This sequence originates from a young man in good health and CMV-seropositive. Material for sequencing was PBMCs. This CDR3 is CASSPRLAGFYEQYF. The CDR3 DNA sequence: TGTGCCAGCTCACCACGACTAGCGGGGTTTTACGAGCAGTACTTC.